Following are 24 T cell receptor beta chains from one sample sequenced in a study of regulatory T cells in long-lasting Graves disease. Noted time point: newly diagnosed GD, antithyroid drugs for less than 3 months. After RNA was extracted from PBMCs, the TCR library was made from it. CDR3 regions were amplified by Arm-PCR using iRepertoire HTBI primers to build TCR beta libraries. MiXCR was run by TCRdb on the multiplex PCR reads, yielding one entry per CDR3 protein. The data contain approximately 540,000 distinct CDR3 sequences, about 12% of them singletons. These data were also filed under a second study, of T cells in Graves' hyperthyroidism and ophthalmopathy.

The sample here was peripheral blood mononuclear cells (PBMCs), taken at new diagnosis, from a patient treated with antithyroid drugs. The receptors derive from a woman aged 25 to 39 with Graves disease.

The sample holds a few counts of this clonotype. The chain has TRBV19 and TRBJ2-1; 8 bases are shared with TRBD2. CDR3 length: 14 residues. V dropped 3 bases and J dropped 8; count of bases not matched to a gene: 6. Germline V CDR1 and CDR2: LNHDA, SQIVND (reference sequence). CDR3 residues: CASSIQRERDEQFF. DNA for the CDR3: TGTGCCAGTAGTATCCAGCGGGAGCGGGATGAGCAGTTCTTC.

The rearrangement links TRBV30 to TRBJ2-4; no firm D call. Trimming took 0 bases from V and 0 from J, leaving 21 bases between them. The CDR3 runs to 19 residues. Germline V lookup: CDR1 GTSNPN, CDR2 SVGIG (reference sequence). This CDR3 reads CAWSVRRQTTSLAKNIQYF. The CDR3 nucleotides read TGTGCCTGGAGTGTACGTCGGCAGACAACCAGCTTAGCCAAAAACATTCAGTACTTC.

This clonotype was seen at least ten times. The chain is built from TRBV6-1 and TRBJ2-5; 10 bases fit TRBD2. Germline V CDR1 and CDR2: MNHNS, SASEGT. Unmatched junction bases numbered 6, after V lost 6 bases and J lost 2 bases. The CDR3 is 15 residues long. CDR3 in DNA: TGTGCCAGCAGCTCGGGACTAGCGATTCAAGAGACCCAGTACTTC. Encoded protein: CASSSGLAIQETQYF.

The chain links TRBV19 to TRBJ2-7; TRBD1 is a possible D gene (6 bases). V lost 8 bases, J lost 7 bases, and 12 bases lay in between. The CDR3 loop spans 11 amino acids. The germline V gene has CDR1 LNHDA and CDR2 SQIVND (reference sequence). The CDR3: CASQGMREQYF. The CDR3 DNA reads as TGTGCCAGTCAGGGGATGAGAGAGCAGTACTTC.

The sample holds many counts of this clonotype. V is TRBV11-2 and J is TRBJ2-5; 7 bases line up with TRBD2. This CDR3 region has 16 residues. V trimming: 5 bases; J trimming: 5 bases; junction bases outside the gene matches: 14. Germline CDR1 SGHAT, CDR2 FQNNGV. The CDR3 spells CASSPPGRAFWETQYF. CDR3 DNA sequence: TGTGCCAGCAGCCCCCCGGGGAGGGCATTCTGGGAGACCCAGTACTTC. Looking up the rest from reference TRBV11-2 and TRBJ2-5 gives the full variable domain: EAGVAQSPRYKIIEKRQSVAFWCNPISGHATLYWYQQILGQGPKLLIQFQNNGVVDDSQLPKDRFSAERLKGVDSTLKIQPAKLEDSAVYLCASSPPGRAFWETQYFGPGTRLLVL.

This clonotype has ten or more counts. This chain connects TRBV11-2 to TRBJ2-3; TRBD1 matches at 8 bases. The CDR3 consists of 18 residues. The V gene end was trimmed by 5 bases and the J gene end by 1 base; junction bases not matched to a gene: 14. The germline gives CDR1 SGHAT, CDR2 FQNNGV. In DNA form, the CDR3 reads TGTGCCAGCAGCACGGTCGGGGGACAGGTTCTCGGCACAGATACGCAGTATTTT. Translation: CASSTVGGQVLGTDTQYF.

This clonotype was seen at least ten times. The chain couples TRBV6-1 to TRBJ1-5; 9 bases are a match to TRBD1. CDR3 length: 13 amino acids. V lost 6 bases to trimming and J lost 7 bases; unmatched junction nucleotides: 4. The germline V gene encodes CDR1 MNHNS and CDR2 SASEGT. The CDR3 is CASRLTGGQPQHF. CDR3 sequence (DNA): TGTGCCAGCAGGCTCACAGGGGGCCAGCCCCAGCATTTT.

The genes are TRBV7-8 and TRBJ1-1; D gene uncertain. The germline CDR1 and CDR2 sequences are SGHVS and FQNEAQ. Between the trimmed V and J ends, which lost 4 bases and 3 bases, there was a span of 9 bases. The CDR3 loop spans 13 amino acids. The CDR3 protein is CASSSPRYTEAFF. The CDR3 nucleotides read TGTGCCAGCAGCTCTCCCCGATACACTGAAGCTTTCTTT.

In nucleotides, the CDR3 is TGTGCCAGCAGTGAAAATCTACGGAGAACCCAGTACTTC. Its protein is CASSENLRRTQYF. V is TRBV6-1 and J is TRBJ2-5; D call uncertain. This CDR3 contains 13 residues. Germline-derived CDR1 and CDR2 are MNHNS and SASEGT. V lost 2 bases to trimming and J lost 8 bases, with 12 bases between them.

There are many counts of this clonotype. The chain couples TRBV3-1 to TRBJ1-5; D unresolved. CDR1 is LGHDT, CDR2 YNNKEL, per germline (reference sequence). The CDR3 covers 15 residues. V lost 4 bases, J lost 3 bases, and 13 bases lay in between. CDR3 sequence reads: CASSPAAVPNQPQHF. The CDR3 nucleotides read TGTGCCAGCAGCCCGGCTGCCGTACCCAATCAGCCCCAGCATTTT.

This clonotype was observed at least ten times. This chain uses TRBV18 with TRBJ2-1; 7 nucleotides match TRBD2. The CDR3 covers 13 residues. Germline CDR1 KGHSH, CDR2 LQKENI. V trimming: 2 bases; J trimming: 7 bases; junction bases outside the gene matches: 2. The DNA for the CDR3 is TGTGCCAGCTCACCAGCTAGCGGAAATGAGCAGTTCTTC. It codes for CASSPASGNEQFF.

J is TRBJ1-5 and V is TRBV7-2; D is perhaps TRBD1 (5 bases). Germline lookup yields CDR1 SGHTA and CDR2 FQGNSA. The V gene lost 5 bases and the J gene lost 0 bases, with 11 bases spanning the gap. CDR3 length equals 15 residues. Here the CDR3 DNA reads TGTGCCAGCAGCCTGCGGGACTCTAGCAATCAGCCCCAGCATTTT. Protein product: CASSLRDSSNQPQHF.

This clonotype has just one count. This chain links TRBV20-1 with TRBJ1-2, with 9 nucleotides matching TRBD1. CDR1 DFQATT and CDR2 SNEGSKA come from the germline V gene (reference sequence). CDR3 length equals 14 residues. The V gene end was trimmed by 1 base and the J gene end by 4 bases; junction bases not matched to a gene: 4. CDR3 residues: CSARGTGESYGYTF. CDR3 nucleotides: TGCAGTGCTAGAGGGACAGGGGAGAGCTATGGCTACACCTTC.

The CDR3 region has the DNA TGTGCCAGCAGTTTTCCCGGACTATCGACGAATGAGCAGTTCTTC. Translated: CASSFPGLSTNEQFF. The rearrangement joins TRBV28 to TRBJ2-1, with a tentative D call TRBD2 (6 bases). V was clipped by 3 bases and J by 7 bases, with 16 bases between them. This CDR3 comprises 15 residues. Germline V gene sequence: CDR1 MDHEN, CDR2 SYDVKM. Full variable domain (rest looked up from reference TRBV28 and TRBJ2-1): DVKVTQSSRYLVKRTGEKVFLECVQDMDHENMFWYRQDPGLGLRLIYFSYDVKMKEKGDIPEGYSVSREKKERFSLILESASTNQTSMYLCASSFPGLSTNEQFFGPGTRLTVL.

The V and J genes are TRBV9 and TRBJ2-2; D is perhaps TRBD2 (6 bases). Germline V gives CDR1 SGDLS, CDR2 YYNGEE. The CDR3 runs 15 residues. V was trimmed by 0 bases and J by 0 bases, leaving 6 bases between them. The CDR3 DNA sequence: TGTGCCAGCAGCGTAGGCGGGGCGAACACCGGGGAGCTGTTTTTT. It yields the protein CASSVGGANTGELFF.

This chain connects TRBV3-1 to TRBJ1-4, with 9 bases matching TRBD1. Trimming cost V 3 bases and J 11 bases; bases outside gene matches: 7. The CDR3 spans 14 residues. CDR1 and CDR2 (germline): LGHDT, YNNKEL (reference sequence). CDR3 protein: CASSHWTGEAKLFF. The CDR3 nucleotides are TGTGCCAGCAGCCACTGGACAGGGGAGGCCAAACTGTTTTTT.

The table lists this clonotype with many counts. The chain links TRBV28 to TRBJ1-1; TRBD1 matches 7 bases. V shed 7 bases and J 0 bases; nucleotides not matched to a gene: 8. The CDR3 is 15 residues long. Germline assignment: CDR1 MDHEN and CDR2 SYDVKM. CDR3: CASNSQGPMNTEAFF. CDR3 in DNA: TGTGCCAGCAATTCACAGGGGCCCATGAACACTGAAGCTTTCTTT.

This clonotype appeared many times. CDR3 coding DNA: TGTGCCAGCAGCCAAGCTGTGAGGGGGAGGTATGGCTACACCTTC. Translation: CASSQAVRGRYGYTF. The rearrangement uses TRBV3-1 and TRBJ1-2; maybe TRBD1 (6 bases). CDR1 LGHDT and CDR2 YNNKEL come from the germline V gene (reference sequence). This CDR3 region has 15 residues. Trimming cost V 1 base and J 5 bases, with 14 bases left between them.

This clonotype was recorded a few times. The rearrangement uses TRBV29-1 and TRBJ2-7, with 11 bases fitting TRBD2. The ends lost 7 bases at V and 5 bases at J; junction bases unmatched: 16. The CDR3 spans 16 residues. The V gene's germline CDR1 is SQVTM and CDR2 ANQGSEA. The CDR3 DNA sequence: TGCAGCGCTTTGGGGGTAATAGCGGGAGGGTTGGACGAGCAGTACTTC. This translates into CSALGVIAGGLDEQYF.

This clonotype was seen repeatedly, ten times or more. CDR3 in amino acids: CASRLVKGSYNEQFF. The CDR3 DNA reads TGTGCCAGCAGACTAGTCAAAGGGTCCTACAATGAGCAGTTCTTC. The chain carries TRBV27 and TRBJ2-1, with D possibly TRBD2 on 5 matching bases. Germline V lookup: CDR1 MNHEY, CDR2 SMNVEV (reference sequence). V was cut by 6 bases and J by 1 base, with 13 bases left in between. The CDR3 consists of 15 residues.

The V call is TRBV7-2, the J call TRBJ1-5; D remains ambiguous. The CDR3 consists of 13 residues. Trimming took 1 base from V and 10 from J, leaving 11 bases between them. CDR1 SGHTA and CDR2 FQGNSA come from the germline V gene. CDR3 nucleotides: TGTGCCAGCAGCTTAGAGGCCACGAGACCCCAGCATTTT. Translated: CASSLEATRPQHF.

The chain employs TRBV15 and TRBJ1-2, with D unresolved. Per germline, CDR1 LNHNV and CDR2 YYDKDF (reference sequence). The CDR3 is 11 amino acids. Trimming cost V 9 bases and J 8 bases, with 13 bases left between them. The CDR3 nucleotides read TGTGCCACTCAAGATGAAGGGGGCTACACCTTC. It specifies CATQDEGGYTF. Combining the CDR3 with reference TRBV15 and TRBJ1-2 gives the whole variable domain DAMVIQNPRYQVTQFGKPVTLSCSQTLNHNVMYWYQQKSSQAPKLLFHYYDKDFNNEADTPDNFQSRRPNTSFCFLDIRSPGLGDTAMYLCATQDEGGYTFGSGTRLTVV.

The chain uses TRBV6-1 and TRBJ1-1; a possible D gene is TRBD1 (5 bases). The CDR3 is made up of 16 amino acids. Germline V CDR1 and CDR2: MNHNS, SASEGT. Deletions cut 6 bases from V and 1 base from J, with 18 bases between. The CDR3 coding sequence is TGTGCCAGCAGGGTACATTCCGGGGCCCAGAACACTGAAGCTTTCTTT. This gives the protein CASRVHSGAQNTEAFF.

This clonotype was detected ten times or more. V gene TRBV7-2 combines with J gene TRBJ2-5, with D tentatively TRBD1 (6 bases). This CDR3 has 17 amino acids. In germline, CDR1 is SGHTA, CDR2 FQGNSA. V lost 7 bases and J 0 bases, leaving 21 bases between the germline ends. The CDR3 loop reads CASTQALRRGDQETQYF. CDR3 DNA: TGTGCCAGCACCCAAGCCCTACGCAGGGGAGACCAAGAGACCCAGTACTTC.